This entry is about one T cell receptor (beta chain). Its antigen is unidentified. Germline-derived CDR1 and CDR2 are SEHNR and FQNEAQ (reference sequence). This CDR3 has 19 residues. The V gene lost 4 bases and the J gene lost 6 bases, with 27 bases spanning the gap. The source of the sample is a study of shared clonotypes between healthy human individuals. Study-wide points: Clonotypes shared by all four donors outscored non-shared clonotypes in generation probability.

Sequencing used immunoSEQ multiplex PCR; TCRdb keeps in-frame clones, though not all of them. The table shows roughly 2.1 million clones, with 90% to 95% occurring only once. As defined, naive CD8 cells were CD45RO-negative and positively selected for CCR7, with terminally differentiated effector memory CD45RA+ cells excluded. This chain connects TRBV7-9 to TRBJ2-2; the D call may be TRBD1 or TRBD2 (6 bases each). Input material: naive CD8+ T cells from PBMCs. This clonotype originated in a man aged 18 to 30 in good health. Some clones in this sample may be carry-over from other donors' samples. In DNA form, the CDR3 reads TGTGCCAGCAGCTCTTACCCTATAGGAAGGAGGGGGAAAGCCGGGGAGCTGTTTTTT. Translated, it gives CASSSYPIGRRGKAGELFF.